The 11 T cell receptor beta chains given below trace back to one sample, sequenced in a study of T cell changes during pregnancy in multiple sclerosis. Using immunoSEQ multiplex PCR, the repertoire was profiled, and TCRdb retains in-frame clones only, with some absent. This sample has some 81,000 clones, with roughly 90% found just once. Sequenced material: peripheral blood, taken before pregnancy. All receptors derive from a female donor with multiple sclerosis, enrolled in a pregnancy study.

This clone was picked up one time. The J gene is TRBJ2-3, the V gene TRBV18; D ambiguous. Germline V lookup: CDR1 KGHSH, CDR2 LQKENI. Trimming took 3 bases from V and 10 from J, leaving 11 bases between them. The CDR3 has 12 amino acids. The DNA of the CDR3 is TGTGCCAGCTCACCTAAAGACCGGGCGCAGTATTTT. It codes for CASSPKDRAQYF.

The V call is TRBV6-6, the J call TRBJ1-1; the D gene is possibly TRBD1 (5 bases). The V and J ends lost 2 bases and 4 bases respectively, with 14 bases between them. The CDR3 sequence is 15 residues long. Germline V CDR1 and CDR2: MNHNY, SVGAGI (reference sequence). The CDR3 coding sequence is TGTGCCAGCAGTTACCTCGTCAGCACAGGCACTGAAGCTTTCTTT. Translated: CASSYLVSTGTEAFF.

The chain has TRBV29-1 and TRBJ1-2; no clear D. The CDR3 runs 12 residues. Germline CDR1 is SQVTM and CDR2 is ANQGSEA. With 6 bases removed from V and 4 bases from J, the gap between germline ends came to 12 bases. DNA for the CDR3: TGCAGCGTCGATGCCCAGATCTATGGCTACACCTTC. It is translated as CSVDAQIYGYTF. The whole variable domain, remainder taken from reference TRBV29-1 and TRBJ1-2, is SAVISQKPSRDICQRGTSLTIQCQVDSQVTMMFWYRQQPGQSLTLIATANQGSEATYESGFVIDKFPISRPNLTFSTLTVSNMSPEDSSIYLCSVDAQIYGYTFGSGTRLTVV.

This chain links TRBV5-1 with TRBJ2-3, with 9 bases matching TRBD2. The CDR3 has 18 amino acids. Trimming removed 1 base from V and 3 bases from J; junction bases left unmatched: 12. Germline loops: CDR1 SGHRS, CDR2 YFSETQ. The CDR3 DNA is TGCGCCAGCAGCTTGAATCATCTAGCGGGGCTCCAAACAGATACGCAGTATTTT. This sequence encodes CASSLNHLAGLQTDTQYF.

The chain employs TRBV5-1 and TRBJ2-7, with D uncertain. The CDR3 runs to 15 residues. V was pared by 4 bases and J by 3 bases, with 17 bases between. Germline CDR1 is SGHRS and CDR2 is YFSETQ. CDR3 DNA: TGCGCCAGCAGCGCCGACCAAGGCGGTCTCTACGAGCAGTACTTC. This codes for CASSADQGGLYEQYF.

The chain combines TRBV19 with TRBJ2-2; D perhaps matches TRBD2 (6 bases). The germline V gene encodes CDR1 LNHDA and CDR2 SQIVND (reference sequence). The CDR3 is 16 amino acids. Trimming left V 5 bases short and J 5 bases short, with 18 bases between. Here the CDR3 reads CASSPGLDLTTGELFF. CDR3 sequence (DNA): TGTGCCAGTAGTCCGGGACTGGATCTTACTACCGGGGAGCTGTTTTTT.

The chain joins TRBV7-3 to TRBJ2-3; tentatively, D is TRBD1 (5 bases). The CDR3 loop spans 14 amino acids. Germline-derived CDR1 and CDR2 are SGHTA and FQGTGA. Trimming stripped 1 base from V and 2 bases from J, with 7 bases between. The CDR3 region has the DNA TGTGCCAGCAGCTTAAGGGGCCTCACAGATACGCAGTATTTT. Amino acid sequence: CASSLRGLTDTQYF. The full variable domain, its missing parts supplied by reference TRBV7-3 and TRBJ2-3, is GAGVSQTPSNKVTEKGKYVELRCDPISGHTALYWYRQSLGQGPEFLIYFQGTGAADDSGLPNDRFFAVRPEGSVSTLKIQRTERGDSAVYLCASSLRGLTDTQYFGPGTRLTVL.

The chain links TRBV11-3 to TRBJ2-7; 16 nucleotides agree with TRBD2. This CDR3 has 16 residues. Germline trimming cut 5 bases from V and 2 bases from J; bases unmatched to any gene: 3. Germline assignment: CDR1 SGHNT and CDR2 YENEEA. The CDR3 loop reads CASSAGTSGGAYEQYF. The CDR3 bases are TGTGCCAGCAGCGCCGGGACTAGCGGGGGGGCCTACGAGCAGTACTTC.

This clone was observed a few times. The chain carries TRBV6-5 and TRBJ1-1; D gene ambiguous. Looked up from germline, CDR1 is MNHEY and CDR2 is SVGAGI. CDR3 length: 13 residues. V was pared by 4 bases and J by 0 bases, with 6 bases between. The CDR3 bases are TGTGCCAGCAGTTTGGGCATGAACACTGAAGCTTTCTTT. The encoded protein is CASSLGMNTEAFF.

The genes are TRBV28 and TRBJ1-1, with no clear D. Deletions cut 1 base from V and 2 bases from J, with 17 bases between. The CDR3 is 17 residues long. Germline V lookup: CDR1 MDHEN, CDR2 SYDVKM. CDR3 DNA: TGTGCCAGCAGTTTATTAGGGTTTACGGGAACTAACACTGAAGCTTTCTTT. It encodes CASSLLGFTGTNTEAFF.

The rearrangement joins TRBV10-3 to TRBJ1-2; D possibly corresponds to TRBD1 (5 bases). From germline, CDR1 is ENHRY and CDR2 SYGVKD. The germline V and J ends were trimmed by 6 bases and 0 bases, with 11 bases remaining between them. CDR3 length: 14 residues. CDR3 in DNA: TGTGCCATCAGCGAGCAGGGATCTAACTATGGCTACACCTTC. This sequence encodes CAISEQGSNYGYTF.